This passage covers 6 T cell receptor beta chains from one sample sequenced in a study of human T cells and chemical hapten exposure. In TCRdb, the RACE reads were re-called with MiXCR into one record per CDR3 protein. The table lists 99,000 or so distinct CDR3 sequences, less than 40% of them singletons. The sample's time point: patch test 3, about 24 weeks after DPC sensitization. Treatment given: therapeutic diphenylcyclopropenone sensitization with weekly scalp DPC. The sequences come from whole blood, collected in connection with sensitization to the hapten diphenylcyclopropenone (DPC). All receptors derive from a man aged 40-55 years with alopecia areata. Some clones in this sample may be carry-over from other donors' samples.

The chain uses TRBV7-8 and TRBJ2-4; 7 bases agree with TRBD2. Germline V gene data show CDR1 as SGHVS and CDR2 as FQNEAQ. The CDR3 sequence is 17 residues long. J gave up 1 base and V 5 bases, and 11 bases lay outside the gene matches. CDR3 DNA: TGTGCCAGCAGCGAAGGATCCGGGCGGGGGGCCAAAAACATTCAGTACTTC. Protein sequence: CASSEGSGRGAKNIQYF.

The chain combines TRBV10-3 with TRBJ2-7; 8 bases align to TRBD1. In germline, CDR1 is ENHRY, CDR2 SYGVKD. This CDR3 has 15 amino acids. With V trimmed by 1 base and J by 6 bases, 8 bases remained unmatched. The CDR3 region is CAISEWSGGQSEQYF. DNA of the CDR3: TGTGCCATCAGTGAGTGGTCAGGGGGCCAGTCCGAGCAGTACTTC.

This clonotype was detected a few times. V and J are TRBV28 and TRBJ2-3; the D gene could be TRBD1 or TRBD2 (5 bases each). The CDR3 consists of 12 residues. CDR1 is MDHEN and CDR2 is SYDVKM in the germline V gene. V lost 8 bases and J 2 bases, leaving 8 bases between the germline ends. CDR3 in amino acids: CASRGTTDTQYF. The CDR3 nucleotides are TGTGCCAGCCGAGGGACCACAGATACGCAGTATTTT.

A few counts support this clonotype. The rearrangement uses TRBV29-1 and TRBJ2-7; D gene uncertain. This CDR3 is built from 13 residues. Trimming shortened V by 4 bases and J by 1 base, and 11 bases separated the two germline ends. From germline, CDR1 is SQVTM and CDR2 ANQGSEA. The chain's CDR3 is CSVAVGRSYEQYF. CDR3 DNA sequence: TGCAGCGTTGCCGTGGGAAGATCCTACGAGCAGTACTTC.

Only a few counts were recorded for this clonotype. In DNA, the CDR3 is TGCGCCAGCAGTAGGTCGGGGTACACAGATACGCAGTATTTT. It translates to CASSRSGYTDTQYF. The J gene is TRBJ2-3, the V gene TRBV5-1; possibly TRBD2 for D (5 bases). The length of the CDR3 is 14 residues. Trimming removed 5 bases from V and 2 bases from J, with 12 bases in between. CDR1 is SGHRS, CDR2 YFSETQ, per germline.

The genes are TRBV5-1 and TRBJ1-1, with 8 nucleotides matching TRBD1. The V and J ends lost 2 bases and 6 bases, in that order; junction bases with no gene match: 9. This CDR3 has 15 amino acids. The V gene's germline CDR1 is SGHRS and CDR2 YFSETQ. Here the CDR3 reads CASSLDGQGGAEAFF. The CDR3 bases are TGCGCCAGCAGCTTAGACGGACAGGGAGGGGCTGAAGCTTTCTTT.